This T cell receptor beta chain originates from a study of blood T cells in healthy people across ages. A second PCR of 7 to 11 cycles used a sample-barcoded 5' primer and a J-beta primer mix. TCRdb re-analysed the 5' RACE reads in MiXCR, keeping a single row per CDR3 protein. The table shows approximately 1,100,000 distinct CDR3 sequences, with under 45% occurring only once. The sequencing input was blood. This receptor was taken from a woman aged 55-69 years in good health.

CDR3 loop: CASSSPDREQETQYF. CDR3 sequence (DNA): TGTGCCAGCAGCTCCCCCGACAGGGAGCAAGAGACCCAGTACTTC. V usage is TRBV5-4 and J usage is TRBJ2-7, with 7 nucleotides matching TRBD1. The J call may be in error: the DNA end matches TRBJ2-5 better. From germline, CDR1 is SGHNT and CDR2 YYREEE (reference sequence). The CDR3 totals 15 residues.